A few counts support the clone carrying this T cell receptor beta chain. No antigen is known for it. At one end the junction does not follow the germline gene, possibly because of a read error. These data belong to a study of PD-1 blockade in mismatch repair-deficient tumors. Time point here: identical approximately eleven-day culture without peptide (control). Seven ELISpot-reactive neoantigen peptides each drove an approximately 10-day in vitro stimulation. Clone fold changes were calculated against an identical culture without peptide. The protocol was immunoSEQ multiplex PCR, while the TCRdb copy is restricted to in-frame clones and leaves out a portion. In the table there are over 11,000 clones, 70% to 90% of which are singletons. Germline V gene data show CDR1 as SGHRS and CDR2 as YFSETQ. The CDR3 spans 13 residues.

The source was cells cultured in vitro, collected from a patient treated with pembrolizumab. The chain employs TRBV5-1 and TRBJ2-5, with TRBD1 matching 9 bases. The TCR originated in an adult with mismatch repair-deficient cancer. For the CDR3, the DNA is TGCGCCAGCAGCCCGGGACAGGGTCGGACGTCCGACTTC. This translates into CASSPGQGRTSDF.